The entry below describes one TCR beta chain. These data belong to a study of blood T cell repertoires in COVID-19. Study as a whole: In each case, the material was cDNA or gDNA derived from T cells, B-cell-depleted T cells, or PBMCs.

Recruits, aged roughly 18 to 90 years, lived in roughly 22 US areas. Per germline, CDR1 LGHDT and CDR2 YNNKEL (reference sequence). V gave up 4 bases and J gave up 0 bases, with 12 bases separating them. The CDR3 has 16 amino acids. In the original workflow: Scientists estimated how many nucleated cells there were by amplifying reference gene primers. Clones were sequenced by immunoSEQ multiplex PCR, and TCRdb holds only the in-frame ones, with some missing. The V and J calls and clone size were taken over from that table, and D and trimming were inferred from the DNA. Here the sample spans 55,000 to 70,000 clones, more than 75% being singletons.

The gene calls are TRBV3-1 (or the pseudogene TRBV3-2) and TRBJ1-4; possibly TRBD1 for D (5 bases). Source material: PBMCs or T cells enriched from blood (not recorded which). The receptor's source is a woman aged 40 to 50 who had recovered from COVID-19. CDR3 DNA: TGTGCCAGCAGCCCCCGCGGGGGGGCAACTAATGAAAAACTGTTTTTT. It codes for CASSPRGGATNEKLFF.